These 24 T cell receptor beta chains share one sample of origin, sequenced in a study of blood T cell repertoires in COVID-19. TCRdb keeps only in-frame clones here, not all; method: immunoSEQ multiplex PCR. The table includes around 130,000 clones, about 89% detected once. The sequenced material came from peripheral blood. These receptors all stem from a man in his fifties with active or convalescent COVID-19.

The gene calls are TRBV4-1 and TRBJ2-7; a weak D match, TRBD1 (6 bases). This CDR3 spans 18 amino acids. V was pared by 3 bases and J by 2 bases, with 23 bases between. Germline lookup yields CDR1 MGHRA and CDR2 YSYEKL. CDR3 residues: CASSQATIDRSFTYEQYF. For the CDR3, the DNA is TGCGCCAGCAGCCAGGCCACCATAGACAGGAGCTTCACCTACGAGCAGTACTTC.

Note on this clone: The junction departs from the called germline gene at one end, perhaps through a read error. The chain has TRBV11-3 and TRBJ2-5; possible D gene TRBD2, 5 bases. Looked up from germline, CDR1 is SGHNT and CDR2 is YENEEA. This CDR3 region has 16 residues. The CDR3 protein is CASSLGTRGVEETQYF. In DNA form, the CDR3 reads TGTGCCAGCAGTTTAGGTACCCGGGGAGTAGAAGAGACCCAGTACTTC.

This sequence joins TRBV4-1 and TRBJ1-6; 8 positions match TRBD1. The V segment lost 0 bases and the J segment 1 base; nucleotides outside the gene matches: 5. The CDR3 extends over 18 amino acids. CDR1 and CDR2 from the germline V gene are MGHRA and YSYEKL. CDR3 in amino acids: CASSQEPQGASYNSPLHF. CDR3 DNA sequence: TGCGCCAGCAGCCAAGAACCGCAGGGGGCGTCCTATAATTCACCCCTCCACTTT.

The J gene is TRBJ2-3, the V gene TRBV3-1 (or the pseudogene TRBV3-2), with 7 bases identical to TRBD2. Per the germline V gene, CDR1 is LGHDT and CDR2 is YNNKEL (reference sequence). With 1 base clipped from V and 6 bases from J, the junction kept 10 bases outside the gene matches. This CDR3 has 16 residues. The CDR3 DNA sequence: TGTGCCAGCAGCCAAGGATATGGGGAGGGGCGGGATACGCAGTATTTT. As protein: CASSQGYGEGRDTQYF.

This clone occurred once. The CDR3 bases are TGTGCTAGTGGTTTGGTAGCGGGGAGCTCCTATAATTCACCCCTCCACTTT. Protein product: CASGLVAGSSYNSPLHF. V gene TRBV12-5 combines with J gene TRBJ1-6; D is unresolved. V lost 0 bases and J lost 0, with 9 bases in between. Germline CDR1 LGHNT, CDR2 FRNRAP. The CDR3 totals 17 residues.

The gene calls are TRBV30 and TRBJ1-2, with D possibly matching TRBD1 (6 bases). Trimming shortened V by 0 bases and J by 3 bases, and 14 bases separated the two germline ends. This CDR3 has 15 residues. The V gene's germline CDR1 is GTSNPN and CDR2 SVGIG (reference sequence). DNA of the CDR3: TGTGCCTGGAGTGTACAGGGAAGTTTCGACTATGGCTACACCTTC. This sequence encodes CAWSVQGSFDYGYTF.

The V and J genes are TRBV19 and TRBJ2-5; D possibly corresponds to TRBD1 (6 bases). Germline V gene lookup returns CDR1 LNHDA and CDR2 SQIVND (reference sequence). This CDR3 has 13 residues. V was shortened by 5 bases and J by 1 base, with 8 bases between the two germline ends. This chain's CDR3 is CASSQGPQETQYF. In nucleotides, the CDR3 is TGTGCCAGTAGTCAGGGGCCCCAAGAGACCCAGTACTTC.

The chain couples TRBV2 to TRBJ2-7; no firm D call. V was shortened by 7 bases and J by 3 bases, with 7 bases between the two germline ends. This CDR3 is 11 amino acids long. Germline V gene lookup returns CDR1 SNHLY and CDR2 FYNNEI. The CDR3 is CASNIYYEQYF. The CDR3 region has the DNA TGTGCCAGCAACATATACTACGAGCAGTACTTC. The full variable domain, completed using reference TRBV2 and TRBJ2-7, is EPEVTQTPSHQVTQMGQEVILRCVPISNHLYFYWYRQILGQKVEFLVSFYNNEISEKSEIFDDQFSVERPDGSNFTLKIRSTKLEDSAMYFCASNIYYEQYFGPGTRLTVT.

This clone is a singleton in its sample. This rearrangement joins TRBV21-1 to TRBJ2-7; TRBD2 is taken as the D call from the table, unchecked against the DNA. TRBV21-1 is shown as a pseudogene. This CDR3 contains 19 residues. CDR3 in amino acids: CASSKVFRLADHITYEQYF. CDR3 bases: TGTGCCAGCAGCAAAGTTTTTAGACTAGCGGATCACATAACCTACGAGCAGTACTTC.

The J gene is TRBJ1-2, the V gene TRBV3-1 (or the pseudogene TRBV3-2); maybe TRBD1 (6 bases). The CDR3 loop spans 16 amino acids. Germline V gene lookup returns CDR1 LGHDT and CDR2 YNNKEL (reference sequence). Trimming stripped 0 bases from V and 0 bases from J, with 11 bases between. This CDR3 is CASSQDGGAANYGYTF. The DNA for the CDR3 is TGTGCCAGCAGCCAAGATGGGGGGGCAGCTAACTATGGCTACACCTTC.

The V gene is TRBV11-3, the J gene TRBJ2-3; TRBD2 aligns across 9 bases. V was clipped by 3 bases and J by 4 bases; unmatched bases: 11. This CDR3 comprises 17 residues. Germline V gene data show CDR1 as SGHNT and CDR2 as YENEEA. CDR3 sequence reads: CASSFPPLAGISDTQYF. The CDR3 DNA follows: TGTGCCAGCAGCTTCCCCCCTCTAGCGGGGATCTCAGATACGCAGTATTTT. Full variable domain (rest looked up from reference TRBV11-3 and TRBJ2-3): EAGVVQSPRYKIIEKKQPVAFWCNPISGHNTLYWYLQNLGQGPELLIRYENEEAVDDSQLPKDRFSAERLKGVDSTLKIQPAELGDSAVYLCASSFPPLAGISDTQYFGPGTRLTVL.

This chain connects TRBV6-6 to TRBJ2-3, with D maybe TRBD2 (6 bases). Trimming removed 0 bases from V and 4 bases from J, with 11 bases in between. The CDR3 extends over 15 amino acids. Germline V CDR1 and CDR2: MNHNY, SVGAGI (reference sequence). The CDR3 reads CASSYSVGGPDTQYF. The DNA of the CDR3 is TGTGCCAGCAGTTACTCCGTGGGAGGCCCAGATACGCAGTATTTT.

The V gene is TRBV6-6, the J gene TRBJ1-1, with TRBD1 matching 9 bases. V shed 0 bases, J shed 5 bases, and the junction held 1 base outside the gene matches. This CDR3 contains 14 residues. From germline, CDR1 is MNHNY and CDR2 SVGAGI (reference sequence). The CDR3 spells CASSYSGQGTEAFF. For the CDR3, the DNA is TGTGCCAGCAGTTACTCGGGACAGGGAACTGAAGCTTTCTTT.

This rearrangement joins TRBV21-1 to TRBJ2-7; TRBD1, as called in the table, went unchecked against the DNA. TRBV21-1 represents a pseudogene. The CDR3 spans 11 residues. For the CDR3, the DNA is TGTGCCAGCAGCTCTTGGCAGGCTCAGTACTTC. It is translated as CASSSWQAQYF.

Concerning this clone itself: Within the sample, other DNA sequences also encode this same CDR3. The chain has TRBV30 and TRBJ1-4; the D gene is possibly TRBD1 (6 bases). The CDR3 totals 14 residues. V was clipped by 3 bases and J by 4 bases, with 12 bases between them. Looked up from germline, CDR1 is GTSNPN and CDR2 is SVGIG (reference sequence). Here the CDR3 DNA reads TGTGCCTGGAGAGGGGGACAAGATAATGAAAAACTGTTTTTT. Translating it yields CAWRGGQDNEKLFF.

The V call is TRBV3-1 (or the pseudogene TRBV3-2), the J call TRBJ2-7, with 9 bases fitting TRBD1. There are 15 residues in the CDR3. Germline V gives CDR1 LGHDT, CDR2 YNNKEL (reference sequence). V was clipped by 4 bases and J by 2 bases; unmatched bases: 6. DNA of the CDR3: TGTGCCAGCAGCCCTGGGACAGGGAGGGCCTACGAGCAGTACTTC. The encoded protein is CASSPGTGRAYEQYF.

V is TRBV4-2 and J is TRBJ2-1, with D possibly being TRBD2 (7 bases). This CDR3 contains 15 residues. Trimming shortened V by 6 bases and J by 7 bases, and 19 bases separated the two germline ends. Germline V gene lookup returns CDR1 LGHNA and CDR2 YNFKEQ. The CDR3 reads CASSPRAGAPNEQFF. CDR3 sequence (DNA): TGTGCCAGCAGTCCAAGGGCGGGGGCCCCAAATGAGCAGTTCTTC.

The chain uses TRBV5-1 and TRBJ2-2, with 9 bases that match TRBD2. Trimming took 7 bases from V and 4 from J; bases not matched to a gene: 17. Germline loops: CDR1 SGHRS, CDR2 YFSETQ. The CDR3 is made up of 18 amino acids. DNA for the CDR3: TGCGCCAGCGCCACTACCGGACTAGCGCCGACCCGCACCGGGGAGCTGTTTTTT. Protein sequence: CASATTGLAPTRTGELFF.

The chain couples TRBV19 to TRBJ1-6, with 8 bases that match TRBD1. This CDR3 has 14 amino acids. Unmatched junction bases numbered 1, after V lost 3 bases and J lost 6 bases. Germline V gene sequence: CDR1 LNHDA, CDR2 SQIVND (reference sequence). The CDR3, as DNA: TGTGCCAGTAGTATCACAGGGGGTAATTCACCCCTCCACTTT. This translates into CASSITGGNSPLHF.

The chain employs TRBV3-1 (or the pseudogene TRBV3-2) and TRBJ2-1; D may be TRBD2 (7 bases). V was pared by 0 bases and J by 0 bases, with 9 bases between. Germline V CDR1 and CDR2: LGHDT, YNNKEL (reference sequence). The CDR3 loop spans 16 amino acids. This CDR3 reads CASSQDAGASYNEQFF. The CDR3 DNA is TGTGCCAGCAGCCAAGATGCGGGGGCCTCCTACAATGAGCAGTTCTTC.

This chain uses TRBV19 with TRBJ1-5; tentative D call: TRBD1 (6 bases). Germline V gives CDR1 LNHDA, CDR2 SQIVND (reference sequence). Trimming shortened V by 8 bases and J by 0 bases, and 11 bases separated the two germline ends. This CDR3 has 14 residues. CDR3 nucleotide sequence: TGTGCCAGTCACAGGGTTTATAGCAATCAGCCCCAGCATTTT. Encoded protein: CASHRVYSNQPQHF.

This rearrangement joins TRBV5-1 to TRBJ2-5; 11 bases line up with TRBD2. J lost 5 bases, V lost 4 bases, and 7 bases had no gene match. The germline gives CDR1 SGHRS, CDR2 YFSETQ. This CDR3 has 15 residues. CDR3 in amino acids: CASSGLAGGRETQYF. CDR3 in DNA: TGCGCCAGCAGCGGCCTAGCGGGAGGACGTGAGACCCAGTACTTC.

The chain has TRBV28 and TRBJ1-5; the match to TRBD1 covers 7 bases. Germline V lookup: CDR1 MDHEN, CDR2 SYDVKM. The CDR3 runs to 17 residues. V trimming: 7 bases; J trimming: 0 bases; junction bases outside the gene matches: 12. The CDR3 loop reads CASTPGQRKYSNQPQHF. CDR3 in DNA: TGTGCCAGCACACCGGGACAGAGGAAATATAGCAATCAGCCCCAGCATTTT.

The chain joins TRBV5-1 to TRBJ2-1, with D possibly matching TRBD2 (5 bases). CDR3 length: 16 amino acids. In germline, CDR1 is SGHRS, CDR2 YFSETQ. V lost 0 bases and J lost 4, with 14 bases in between. The CDR3 DNA follows: TGCGCCAGCAGCTTGGTTGGACTGGCGGAATACAATGAGCAGTTCTTC. It encodes CASSLVGLAEYNEQFF.